This T cell receptor (beta chain) was observed in a study of post-analysis software for immune sequencing data. Each TCR beta cDNA library carried unique molecular identifiers. TCRdb fed the PCR reads into MiXCR, producing one record per CDR3 protein. This sample yields 750,000 to 950,000 distinct CDR3 sequences, of which about 50% are seen a single time; around 4.5% belongs to the top ten. Broader study findings: The five TRBV segments detected at higher frequency in patients than in controls included TRBV5-6, TRBV5-1 and TRBV20-1.

There are 14 residues in the CDR3. V was clipped by 5 bases and J by 4 bases, with 14 bases between them. CDR1 SGHDN and CDR2 FVKESK come from the germline V gene. Of note for this clonotype: Its antigen is not known.

The material sequenced was blood. The TCR comes from a girl aged 5-17 years with multiple sclerosis. The genes are TRBV14 and TRBJ2-5, with D possibly TRBD1 on 6 matching bases. The CDR3 coding sequence is TGTGCCAGCAGCGACGCAGGGGTCGGAGAGACCCAGTACTTC. The encoded protein is CASSDAGVGETQYF.